This T cell receptor beta chain was profiled in a study of blood T cell repertoires in COVID-19. CDR3 length: 13 amino acids. V lost 1 base and J lost 5, with 8 bases in between. Looked up from germline, CDR1 is SGHTA and CDR2 is FQGNSA. Original methodology: Cell counts per sample came from amplifying reference gene primers. Clones were read by immunoSEQ multiplex PCR, and TCRdb kept only the in-frame ones, dropping some. The DNA was the basis for D and trimming; V, J and clone size are from that table. The data hold roughly 410,000 clones, with around 87% observed a single time. The genes are TRBV7-2 and TRBJ2-5; D perhaps matches TRBD2 (6 bases). The clonotype was recovered from a woman between 55 and 75 years old with COVID-19, enrolled during active disease. Source material: peripheral blood. The CDR3 DNA reads as TGTGCCAGCAGCTTAGTTGGGGGGGAGACCCAGTACTTC. Residues: CASSLVGGETQYF.